This TCR beta chain was obtained from a study of OX40 agonist ivuxolimab in advanced cancers. Deletions cut 3 bases from V and 4 bases from J, with 9 bases between. There are 13 residues in the CDR3. Germline lookup yields CDR1 SEHNR and CDR2 FQNEAQ (reference sequence). Clones were sequenced by immunoSEQ multiplex PCR, and TCRdb holds only the in-frame ones, with some missing. There are around 140,000 clones in the sample; about nine tenths occur only once, and 0.95% to 1.4% lies in the top ten. This receptor was obtained from an adult with an advanced solid tumor such as melanoma, head and neck, liver or kidney cancer. J is TRBJ1-1 and V is TRBV7-9, with D unresolved. Sequenced here: CD4+ or CD8+ T cells sorted from blood, sampled in a trial of the OX40 agonist ivuxolimab. CDR3 sequence reads: CASSFPVSTEAFF. CDR3 nucleotide sequence: TGTGCCAGCAGCTTCCCGGTCTCCACTGAAGCTTTCTTT.